Listed below are T cell receptor beta chains from one sample, sequenced in a study of blood T cell repertoires in COVID-19. Repertoires were generated with immunoSEQ multiplex PCR, while TCRdb's copy carries only in-frame clones and drops some. The table records approximately 250,000 clones, roughly 88% of them present only once. Sequencing was carried out using peripheral blood. The receptors derive from a man between 25 and 39 years old who had recovered from COVID-19. CDR3s include the opening cysteine and the closing phenylalanine or tryptophan. Each record gives: J gene, V gene, D gene, clone size, CDR3 protein, CDR3 DNA. The D gene is left open where the match is weak. Expanded clones are given a class, and other clones once, few, many or no size at all.

j_call: TRBJ2-6; v_call: TRBV24-1; d_call: TRBD1; clone_size: NA; cdr3_aa: CATSSGTGMTGANVLTF; cdr3_nt: TGTGCCACCAGTTCCGGGACAGGGATGACTGGGGCCAACGTCCTGACTTTC
j_call: TRBJ2-7; v_call: TRBV6-4; d_call: NA; clone_size: NA; cdr3_aa: CASYGFLQKGLPYEQYF; cdr3_nt: TGTGCCAGTTACGGATTCCTGCAGAAGGGGCTGCCCTACGAGCAGTACTTC
j_call: TRBJ1-5; v_call: TRBV27; d_call: NA; clone_size: NA; cdr3_aa: CASSPSGRPYSNQPQHF; cdr3_nt: TGTGCCAGCAGTCCCAGCGGCAGACCATATAGCAATCAGCCCCAGCATTTT
j_call: TRBJ2-5; v_call: TRBV4-1; d_call: NA; clone_size: NA; cdr3_aa: CASSQEASQTQYF; cdr3_nt: TGCGCCAGCAGCCAAGAAGCTAGCCAGACCCAGTACTTC
j_call: TRBJ2-2; v_call: TRBV27; d_call: TRBD2; clone_size: once; cdr3_aa: CASRKFGGVGTGELFF; cdr3_nt: TGTGCCAGCAGAAAGTTCGGGGGGGTCGGTACCGGGGAGCTGTTTTTT
j_call: TRBJ2-1; v_call: TRBV20-1; d_call: TRBD2; clone_size: NA; cdr3_aa: CSASNPSGGLPSSYNEQFF; cdr3_nt: TGCAGTGCTAGTAATCCTAGCGGGGGCCTCCCTAGCTCCTACAATGAGCAGTTCTTC
j_call: TRBJ2-5; v_call: TRBV5-6; d_call: NA; clone_size: NA; cdr3_aa: CASSLSFGEQETQYF; cdr3_nt: TGTGCCAGCAGCTTGAGTTTTGGAGAGCAAGAGACCCAGTACTTC
j_call: TRBJ2-6; v_call: TRBV7-9; d_call: NA; clone_size: once; cdr3_aa: CASSASAAGANVLTF; cdr3_nt: TGTGCCAGCAGCGCTAGCGCGGCTGGGGCCAACGTCCTGACTTTC
j_call: TRBJ2-4; v_call: TRBV5-1; d_call: NA; clone_size: once; cdr3_aa: CASSPPIDVKNIQYF; cdr3_nt: TGCGCCAGCAGCCCGCCTATTGATGTTAAAAACATTCAGTACTTC
j_call: TRBJ1-6; v_call: TRBV7-9; d_call: NA; clone_size: few; cdr3_aa: CASSLTADSPLHF; cdr3_nt: TGTGCCAGCAGCTTAACAGCCGACTCACCCCTCCACTTT
j_call: TRBJ1-3; v_call: TRBV3-1/TRBV3-2; d_call: NA; clone_size: NA; cdr3_aa: CASSQEFPYRFSGNTIYF; cdr3_nt: TGTGCCAGCAGCCAAGAGTTCCCCTACAGGTTCTCTGGAAACACCATATATTTT
j_call: TRBJ1-6; v_call: TRBV4-3; d_call: TRBD1; clone_size: NA; cdr3_aa: CASSRTTPWDRAGSPLHF; cdr3_nt: TGCGCCAGCAGCCGGACCACCCCTTGGGACAGGGCCGGTTCACCCCTCCACTTT
j_call: TRBJ2-7; v_call: TRBV5-6; d_call: NA; clone_size: NA; cdr3_aa: CASSLATSTYEQYF; cdr3_nt: TGTGCCAGCAGCTTGGCGACTAGTACCTACGAGCAGTACTTC
j_call: TRBJ1-4; v_call: TRBV18; d_call: TRBD1; clone_size: NA; cdr3_aa: CASSPEGQGLYEKLFF; cdr3_nt: TGTGCCAGCTCACCCGAAGGACAGGGTTTGTATGAAAAACTGTTTTTT
j_call: TRBJ1-4; v_call: TRBV7-2; d_call: NA; clone_size: NA; cdr3_aa: CASSLGVRGGSEKLFF; cdr3_nt: TGTGCCAGCAGCTTAGGGGTTAGGGGGGGAAGTGAAAAACTGTTTTTT
j_call: TRBJ2-7; v_call: TRBV4-1; d_call: TRBD2; clone_size: once; cdr3_aa: CASSQNPLGAGGRDEQYF; cdr3_nt: TGCGCCAGCAGCCAAAATCCCCTAGGAGCGGGGGGGCGGGACGAGCAGTACTTC
j_call: TRBJ1-2; v_call: TRBV21-1; d_call: NA; clone_size: NA; cdr3_aa: CASSCPGQGDGYTF; cdr3_nt: TGTGCCAGCAGCTGCCCGGGACAGGGGGATGGCTACACCTTC
j_call: TRBJ1-5; v_call: TRBV21-1; d_call: NA; clone_size: once; cdr3_aa: CASSPLRGGYSNQPQHF; cdr3_nt: TGTGCCAGCAGTCCCCTTAGGGGTGGATATAGCAATCAGCCCCAGCATTTT
j_call: TRBJ2-3; v_call: TRBV23-1; d_call: TRBD1; clone_size: NA; cdr3_aa: CASSQRPRQGTDTQYF; cdr3_nt: TGCGCCAGCAGTCAGCGGCCCCGACAGGGAACAGATACGCAGTATTTT
j_call: TRBJ1-4; v_call: TRBV12-3/TRBV12-4; d_call: NA; clone_size: NA; cdr3_aa: CASSFAGVEKLFF; cdr3_nt: TGTGCCAGCAGTTTTGCAGGGGTGGAAAAACTGTTTTTT
j_call: TRBJ2-5; v_call: TRBV7-9; d_call: NA; clone_size: NA; cdr3_aa: CASGSGSQETQYF; cdr3_nt: TGTGCCAGTGGTAGCGGATCCCAAGAGACCCAGTACTTC
j_call: TRBJ2-7; v_call: TRBV4-1; d_call: NA; clone_size: NA; cdr3_aa: CASSHSTTGIPPYEQYF; cdr3_nt: TGCGCCAGCAGCCACTCTACCACAGGGATCCCCCCCTACGAGCAGTACTTC
j_call: TRBJ2-3; v_call: TRBV24-1; d_call: TRBD1; clone_size: NA; cdr3_aa: CATSPGQFSTDTQYF; cdr3_nt: TGTGCCACCAGTCCGGGACAGTTTAGCACAGATACGCAGTATTTT